This is a list of T cell receptor beta chains from one sample in a study of CD8 T cells in Susac syndrome. TCRdb reprocessed the immunoSEQ multiplex PCR reads with MiXCR, giving one entry per CDR3 protein. Of about 70,000 distinct CDR3 sequences in the sample, 95% were seen once. Sequenced sample: CD8+ T cells from PBMCs. The receptors shown here come from a human donor in good health. CDR3s include the opening cysteine and the closing phenylalanine or tryptophan. A D gene is named only where the DNA matches it firmly. The listing skips clone size in some rows; elsewhere it reads once, few, many or a size class.

j_gene | abundance | v_gene | d_gene | CDR3aa | CDR3nt
TRBJ2-3 | . | TRBV4-1 | TRBD2 | CASSRLPPGGGTDTQYF | TGCGCCAGCAGCCGCCTTCCACCCGGGGGGGGAACAGATACGCAGTATTTT
TRBJ2-5 | . | TRBV7-9 | TRBD2 | CASSLGPRGDETQYF | TGTGCCAGCAGCTTAGGACCGCGGGGGGACGAGACCCAGTACTTC
TRBJ2-1 | . | TRBV9 | TRBD2 | CASSVGGPNEQFF | TGTGCCAGCAGCGTGGGAGGGCCCAATGAGCAGTTCTTC
TRBJ2-2 | . | TRBV5-6 | . | CASGGGNTGELFF | TGTGCCAGCGGGGGAGGGAACACCGGGGAGCTGTTTTTT
TRBJ1-5 | . | TRBV3-1 | . | CASSQGGGQEQPQHF | TGTGCCAGCAGCCAAGGGGGAGGGCAGGAACAGCCCCAGCATTTT
TRBJ2-1 | . | TRBV25-1 | . | CASSEYMPGRTYNEQFF | TGTGCCAGCAGTGAATATATGCCAGGGAGGACATACAATGAGCAGTTCTTC
TRBJ1-6 | . | TRBV9 | . | CASSLGRTGNSPLHF | TGTGCCAGCAGCCTGGGTCGGACGGGGAATTCACCCCTCCACTTT
TRBJ2-2 | few | TRBV28 | . | CASSFSTGELFF | TGTGCCAGCAGTTTCTCTACCGGGGAGCTGTTTTTT
TRBJ1-2 | . | TRBV4-3 | . | CASSYSSPRDGYTF | TGCGCCAGCAGCTATTCTTCTCCCCGGGATGGCTACACCTTC
TRBJ1-1 | once | TRBV4-1 | . | CASSGGSGEAFF | TGCGCCAGCAGTGGGGGAAGTGGTGAAGCTTTCTTT
TRBJ1-2 | . | TRBV28 | TRBD1 | CASSFQGTGIGYTF | TGTGCCAGCAGTTTTCAAGGGACAGGGATAGGCTACACCTTC
TRBJ1-5 | once | TRBV27 | . | CASSSGTTGNQPQHF | TGTGCCAGCAGTTCCGGGACAACGGGAAATCAGCCCCAGCATTTT
TRBJ1-1 | . | TRBV19 | . | CASSIEWRTEAFF | TGTGCCAGTAGTATAGAATGGAGAACTGAAGCTTTCTTT
TRBJ1-1 | . | TRBV12-3/TRBV12-4 | . | CASSLDTEAFF | TGTGCCAGCAGTTTAGACACTGAAGCTTTCTTT
TRBJ2-7 | . | TRBV14 | TRBD2 | CASSVGTSSYEQYF | TGTGCCAGCAGCGTAGGGACTAGCTCCTACGAGCAGTACTTC
TRBJ1-1 | . | TRBV4-3 | . | CASSQARGSNTEAFF | TGCGCCAGCAGCCAAGCCCGGGGTTCGAACACTGAAGCTTTCTTT
TRBJ2-4 | . | TRBV7-3 | . | CASSTRGCILAKNIQYF | TGTGCCAGCAGCACGAGGGGGTGTATTCTAGCCAAAAACATTCAGTACTTC
TRBJ1-2 | . | TRBV29-1 | TRBD1 | CSVDRQGRDYGYTF | TGCAGCGTTGACAGACAGGGGAGAGACTATGGCTACACCTTC
TRBJ2-1 | . | TRBV7-8 | TRBD1 | CASRQGVSLGNEQFF | TGTGCCAGCAGGCAGGGGGTTTCGTTGGGCAATGAGCAGTTCTTC
TRBJ2-1 | . | TRBV4-1 | TRBD1 | CASSRSTGGVEQFF | TGCGCCAGCAGCCGATCAACAGGGGGCGTTGAGCAGTTCTTC
TRBJ2-1 | . | TRBV20-1 | TRBD2 | CSARDSSVAGERDEQFF | TGCAGTGCTAGAGACTCCTCGGTGGCGGGGGAAAGGGATGAGCAGTTCTTC
TRBJ2-1 | . | TRBV9 | . | CASSVVGGGYNEQFF | TGTGCCAGCAGCGTAGTGGGGGGAGGATACAATGAGCAGTTCTTC
TRBJ2-1 | . | TRBV6-2/TRBV6-3 | . | CAGKGWYEQFF | TGTGCCGGGAAGGGGTGGTATGAGCAGTTCTTC
TRBJ1-1 | . | TRBV6-2/TRBV6-3 | . | CASIPHGGMRAFF | TGTGCCAGCATTCCGCACGGGGGAATGAGAGCTTTCTTT
TRBJ2-7 | . | TRBV29-1 | . | CSVEETGSEQYF | TGCAGCGTTGAAGAGACCGGGAGCGAGCAGTACTTC
TRBJ1-1 | once | TRBV5-1 | . | CASSLFYGAEAFF | TGCGCCAGCAGCTTGTTTTACGGGGCTGAAGCTTTCTTT
TRBJ1-2 | . | TRBV19 | . | CAIATGVGDGYTF | TGTGCCATTGCAACCGGGGTCGGGGATGGCTACACCTTC
TRBJ2-1 | . | TRBV5-1 | . | CASSYLNNEQFF | TGCGCCAGTTCGTACCTCAACAATGAGCAGTTCTTC
TRBJ2-5 | . | TRBV2 | . | CASSGQEETQYF | TGTGCCAGCAGTGGACAGGAAGAGACCCAGTACTTC
TRBJ2-2 | few | TRBV13 | . | CASSLGQNTGELFF | TGTGCCAGCAGCTTAGGCCAGAACACCGGGGAGCTGTTTTTT
TRBJ2-3 | . | TRBV5-6 | . | CASSLAAGKGTDTQYF | TGTGCCAGCAGCTTGGCGGCGGGGAAAGGTACAGATACGCAGTATTTT
TRBJ2-7 | . | TRBV6-1 | . | CASSEIGSYEQYF | TGTGCCAGCAGTGAGATCGGCAGCTACGAGCAGTACTTC
TRBJ2-5 | . | TRBV5-1 | . | CTREPGNQETQYF | TGCACCCGGGAACCGGGCAACCAAGAGACCCAGTACTTC
TRBJ1-5 | . | TRBV23-1 | . | CASRPRVGPQHF | TGCGCCAGCAGGCCCAGGGTCGGGCCCCAGCATTTT
TRBJ2-4 | once | TRBV25-1 | . | CASSSGTVENIQYF | TGTGCCAGCAGTAGCGGGACAGTTGAAAACATTCAGTACTTC
TRBJ1-5 | . | TRBV25-1 | . | CASQGRLDQPQHF | TGTGCCTCCCAGGGCCGGTTAGATCAGCCCCAGCATTTT
TRBJ1-5 | . | TRBV12-3/TRBV12-4 | . | CASSLEETPNQPQHF | TGTGCCAGCAGTTTAGAGGAAACCCCGAATCAGCCCCAGCATTTT
TRBJ1-1 | . | TRBV5-1 | TRBD1 | CASSDSGTEYMNTEAFF | TGCGCCAGCAGCGATTCCGGGACAGAGTACATGAACACTGAAGCTTTCTTT
TRBJ2-2 | . | TRBV30 | . | CAVRSPDTNTGELFF | TGTGCCGTTCGGAGCCCCGACACGAACACCGGGGAGCTGTTTTTT
TRBJ1-1 | . | TRBV5-4 | TRBD1 | CASSSGQDPRYTEAFF | TGTGCCAGCAGCTCCGGACAGGACCCACGGTACACTGAAGCTTTCTTT
TRBJ2-5 | . | TRBV7-9 | . | CASTHGRTQETQYF | TGTGCCAGCACCCACGGCCGGACCCAAGAGACCCAGTACTTC
TRBJ2-3 | . | TRBV6-1 | TRBD2 | CASSGFSGGLTDTQYF | TGTGCCAGCAGTGGCTTTAGCGGGGGCCTCACAGATACGCAGTATTTT
TRBJ2-5 | . | TRBV3-1 | . | CASSQDKPALQYF | TGTGCCAGCAGCCAAGATAAGCCTGCCCTACAGTACTTC
TRBJ1-4 | . | TRBV15 | TRBD1 | CATSRDPRTGDEKLFF | TGTGCCACCAGCAGAGATCCTAGGACAGGGGATGAAAAACTGTTTTTT
TRBJ2-7 | . | TRBV9 | TRBD2 | CASSVASGPYEQYF | TGTGCCAGCAGCGTAGCTAGCGGTCCATACGAGCAGTACTTC
TRBJ2-3 | . | TRBV3-1 | . | CASSQLPGTEKTDTQYF | TGTGCCAGCAGCCAACTTCCCGGGACCGAAAAAACAGATACGCAGTATTTT
TRBJ1-2 | . | TRBV5-1 | TRBD1 | CASSFSTGQGTKGYTF | TGCGCCAGCAGCTTCTCAACGGGACAGGGGACTAAAGGCTACACCTTC
TRBJ2-5 | . | TRBV5-1 | . | CASRSDLTYQETQYF | TGCGCCAGCAGGTCGGACTTGACTTACCAAGAGACCCAGTACTTC
TRBJ2-5 | . | TRBV24-1 | TRBD1 | CATSDTEPGQGNGETQYF | TGTGCCACCAGTGATACTGAACCGGGACAGGGAAATGGAGAGACCCAGTACTTC
TRBJ2-1 | . | TRBV7-6 | TRBD2 | CASSLRASGGASYNEQFF | TGTGCCAGCAGCTTACGTGCTAGCGGGGGCGCCTCCTACAATGAGCAGTTCTTC
TRBJ1-1 | . | TRBV19 | . | CATTPLGLLNTEAFF | TGTGCCACTACACCGCTCGGCTTACTGAACACTGAAGCTTTCTTT
TRBJ2-7 | . | TRBV6-6 | . | CASRVPPSEQYF | TGTGCCAGCCGGGTTCCGCCCTCAGAGCAGTACTTC
TRBJ2-1 | . | TRBV7-9 | . | CASSLEDNNEQFF | TGTGCCAGCAGCTTAGAAGATAACAATGAGCAGTTCTTC
TRBJ1-3 | . | TRBV3-1 | TRBD1 | CASSARQGHSGNTIYF | TGTGCCAGCAGCGCACGACAGGGACACTCTGGAAACACCATATATTTT
TRBJ2-1 | . | TRBV6-4 | TRBD2 | CASRPLAGEYNEQFF | TGTGCCAGCAGACCACTAGCGGGCGAATACAATGAGCAGTTCTTC